This record covers a single TCR beta chain. Its antigen is still unknown. The study used a library that attached unique molecular identifiers to individual cDNA molecules. Study processing details: From approximately 21,000 to 630,000 TCRs were found per sample, with a median of 95,638. TCRdb fed the RACE reads into MiXCR, producing one record per CDR3 protein. The V and J calls were not made by the authors but by TCRdb's processing. Found here are under 200,000 distinct CDR3 sequences, about 15% of them singletons; the top ten hold 1.7%. This entry comes from a study of human T cells and chemical hapten exposure. Study-level results: Patch test score tracked positively with PT1 expanded TCR counts.

The time point: patch test 1, 2 weeks after DPC sensitization. Regarding treatment: therapeutic diphenylcyclopropenone sensitization with weekly scalp DPC. In every case, blood was obtained before the patch test was applied. The CDR3 is 13 amino acids. Deletions cut 5 bases from V and 6 bases from J, with 15 bases between. Germline CDR1 and CDR2: DFQATT and SNEGSKA (reference sequence). This chain links TRBV20-1 with TRBJ2-3; D possibly corresponds to TRBD2 (5 bases). Specimen: whole blood, collected in connection with sensitization to the hapten diphenylcyclopropenone (DPC). This TCR derives from a woman between 25 and 40 years old with alopecia areata. Some clones in this sample may be carry-over from other donors' samples. The CDR3 here is CSAAPTRWDTQYF. CDR3 coding DNA: TGCAGTGCTGCCCCAACTAGATGGGATACGCAGTATTTT.